This T cell receptor beta chain was found in a study of blood T cell repertoires in COVID-19. The V segment lost 4 bases and the J segment 4 bases; nucleotides outside the gene matches: 9. Germline values: CDR1 SGHNT, CDR2 YYREEE (reference sequence). The CDR3 consists of 15 residues. Original analysis: Estimates of nucleated cell counts were drawn from the amplification of reference gene primers. Profiling relied on immunoSEQ multiplex PCR, and the TCRdb table lists in-frame clones only, not all of them. That table supplies the V and J calls and clone size; D and trimming were determined from the DNA. The table has about 160,000 clones, around 85% seen once.

The TCR was taken from a human donor with acute or convalescent COVID-19. The donor label of this sample is uncertain. The chain is built from TRBV5-4 and TRBJ2-3; 7 bases align to TRBD2. Sequenced input: peripheral blood. CDR3 sequence: CASSLAGDNADTQYF. CDR3 sequence (DNA): TGTGCCAGCAGCCTTGCGGGGGATAACGCAGATACGCAGTATTTT.